These 5 T cell receptor beta chains originate from one sample sequenced in a study of CD8 T cells in Susac syndrome. When the RNA was reverse transcribed, random hexamers were used with an input of about 0.5 to 1 ug. TCRdb re-called the immunoSEQ multiplex PCR reads through MiXCR, storing one row per CDR3 protein. The table shows approximately 100,000 distinct CDR3 sequences, with approximately 96% occurring only once. Sequencing was carried out using CD4+ T cells from PBMCs. These receptors were obtained from a human donor in good health.

The V gene is TRBV5-6, the J gene TRBJ1-6, with D tentatively TRBD1 (5 bases). CDR3 size: 14 residues. V shed 4 bases and J shed 7 bases, with 12 bases lying between them. CDR1 and CDR2 (germline): SGHDT, YYEEEE. CDR3 DNA sequence: TGTGCCAGCAGCGCAGGGTTCGGCAATTCACCCCTCCACTTT. It is translated as CASSAGFGNSPLHF.

The CDR3 DNA follows: TGCGCCAGCAGCACCGGGGGGAGCTCCTACAATGAGCAGTTCTTC. Its protein is CASSTGGSSYNEQFF. The chain couples TRBV5-1 to TRBJ2-1, with 7 nucleotides matching TRBD2. Per germline, CDR1 SGHRS and CDR2 YFSETQ. J gave up 0 bases and V 4 bases, and 4 bases lay outside the gene matches. The CDR3 contains 15 residues.

CDR3 in amino acids: CAWTPSPYGYTF. CDR3 DNA sequence: TGTGCCTGGACCCCGTCCCCCTATGGCTACACCTTC. The V and J genes are TRBV30 and TRBJ1-2; D ambiguous. Germline CDR1 and CDR2: GTSNPN and SVGIG (reference sequence). The CDR3 length is 12 residues. With 4 bases removed from V and 4 bases from J, the gap between germline ends came to 10 bases.

The rearrangement uses TRBV7-3 and TRBJ2-1, with TRBD2 matching 11 bases. After removal of 5 bases from V and 6 bases from J, the junction contained 3 bases not matched to a gene. The CDR3 sequence is 14 residues long. Germline V gene data show CDR1 as SGHTA and CDR2 as FQGTGA. The CDR3 reads CASSASGGPNEQFF. The CDR3 DNA is TGTGCCAGCAGCGCTAGCGGGGGGCCCAATGAGCAGTTCTTC.

This clonotype was detected once. The CDR3 reads CASRWGNNEQFF. In nucleotides, the CDR3 is TGCGCCAGCAGATGGGGGAACAATGAGCAGTTCTTC. The chain employs TRBV5-1 and TRBJ2-1; the D gene could be TRBD1 or TRBD2 (5 bases each). CDR1 is SGHRS, CDR2 YFSETQ, per germline. Trimming removed 5 bases from V and 5 bases from J, with 8 bases in between. This CDR3 spans 12 amino acids.